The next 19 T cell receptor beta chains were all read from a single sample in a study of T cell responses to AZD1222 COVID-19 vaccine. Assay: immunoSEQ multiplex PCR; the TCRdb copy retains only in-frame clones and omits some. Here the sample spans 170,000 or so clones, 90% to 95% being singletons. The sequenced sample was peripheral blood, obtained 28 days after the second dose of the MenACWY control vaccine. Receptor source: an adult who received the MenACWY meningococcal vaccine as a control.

CDR3 in amino acids: CASSLRDAKNQETQYF. The CDR3 nucleotides read TGTGCCAGCAGCTTAAGGGACGCCAAGAACCAAGAGACCCAGTACTTC. This rearrangement joins TRBV7-9 to TRBJ2-5; perhaps D is TRBD1 or TRBD2 (5 bases each). CDR1 and CDR2 from the germline V gene are SEHNR and FQNEAQ (reference sequence). Trimming stripped 2 bases from V and 0 bases from J, with 13 bases between. This CDR3 is built from 16 residues.

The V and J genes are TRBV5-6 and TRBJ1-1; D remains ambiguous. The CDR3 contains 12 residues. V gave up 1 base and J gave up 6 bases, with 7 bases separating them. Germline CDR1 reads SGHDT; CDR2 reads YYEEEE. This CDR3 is CASSLSEAEAFF. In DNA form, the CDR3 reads TGTGCCAGCAGCTTGTCTGAGGCTGAAGCTTTCTTT.

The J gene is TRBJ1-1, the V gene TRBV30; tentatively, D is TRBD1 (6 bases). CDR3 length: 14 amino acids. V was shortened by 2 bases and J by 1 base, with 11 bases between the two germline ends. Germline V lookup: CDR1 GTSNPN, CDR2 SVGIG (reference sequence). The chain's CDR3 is CAWSTGGANTEAFF. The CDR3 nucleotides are TGTGCCTGGAGTACTGGGGGGGCGAACACTGAAGCTTTCTTT.

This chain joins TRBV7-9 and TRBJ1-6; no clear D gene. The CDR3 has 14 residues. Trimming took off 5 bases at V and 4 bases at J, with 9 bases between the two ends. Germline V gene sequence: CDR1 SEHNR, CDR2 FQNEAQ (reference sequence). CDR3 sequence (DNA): TGTGCCAGCAGCGTCGACCGTTATAATTCACCCCTCCACTTT. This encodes CASSVDRYNSPLHF.

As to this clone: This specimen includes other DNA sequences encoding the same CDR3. As DNA, the CDR3 is TGTGCCATCAGCCCCGGTGGGAACACTGAAGCTTTCTTT. Translated, it gives CAISPGGNTEAFF. J is TRBJ1-1 and V is TRBV10-3; D is ambiguous. Per the germline V gene, CDR1 is ENHRY and CDR2 is SYGVKD. CDR3 size: 13 residues. The ends were cut back, 6 bases at V and 1 base at J, with 9 bases in the middle.

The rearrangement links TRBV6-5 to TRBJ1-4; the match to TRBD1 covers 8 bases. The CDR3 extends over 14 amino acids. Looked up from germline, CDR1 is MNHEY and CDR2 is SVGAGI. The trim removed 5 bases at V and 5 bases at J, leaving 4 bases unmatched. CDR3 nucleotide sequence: TGTGCCAGCAGTAGGGACAGGTCCAATGAAAAACTGTTTTTT. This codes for CASSRDRSNEKLFF.

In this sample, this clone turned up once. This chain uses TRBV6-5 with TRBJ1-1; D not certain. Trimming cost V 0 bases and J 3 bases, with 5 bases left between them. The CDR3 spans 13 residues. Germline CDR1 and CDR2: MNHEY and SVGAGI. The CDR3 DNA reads TGTGCCAGCAGTTACTCGATAGACACTGAAGCTTTCTTT. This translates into CASSYSIDTEAFF.

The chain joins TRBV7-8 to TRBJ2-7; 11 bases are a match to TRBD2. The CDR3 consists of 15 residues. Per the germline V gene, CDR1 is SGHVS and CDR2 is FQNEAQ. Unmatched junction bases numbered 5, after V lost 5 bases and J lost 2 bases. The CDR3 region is CASSPFSGGAYEQYF. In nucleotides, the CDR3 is TGTGCCAGCAGCCCATTTAGCGGGGGGGCCTACGAGCAGTACTTC. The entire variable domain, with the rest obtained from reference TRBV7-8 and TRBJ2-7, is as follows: GAGVSQSPRYKVAKRGQDVALRCDPISGHVSLFWYQQALGQGPEFLTYFQNEAQLDKSGLPSDRFFAERPEGSVSTLKIQRTQQEDSAVYLCASSPFSGGAYEQYFGPGTRLTVT.

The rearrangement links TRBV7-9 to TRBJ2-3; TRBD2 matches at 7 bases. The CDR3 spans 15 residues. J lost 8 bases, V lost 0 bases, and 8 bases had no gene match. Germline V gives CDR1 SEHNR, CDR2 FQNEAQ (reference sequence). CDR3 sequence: CASSLAVSGAGTQYF. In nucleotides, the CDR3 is TGTGCCAGCAGCTTAGCGGTCAGCGGGGCGGGTACGCAGTATTTT. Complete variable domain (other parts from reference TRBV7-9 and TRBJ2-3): DTGVSQNPRHKITKRGQNVTFRCDPISEHNRLYWYRQTLGQGPEFLTYFQNEAQLEKSRLLSDRFSAERPKGSFSTLEIQRTEQGDSAMYLCASSLAVSGAGTQYFGPGTRLTVL.

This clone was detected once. The CDR3: CASSLPGEKLFF. In nucleotides, the CDR3 is TGTGCCAGCAGTTTGCCTGGTGAAAAACTGTTTTTT. This rearrangement joins TRBV6-5 to TRBJ1-4; D remains ambiguous. There are 12 residues in the CDR3. Germline V gives CDR1 MNHEY, CDR2 SVGAGI. Trimming removed 4 bases at V and 7 bases at J, with 7 bases between.

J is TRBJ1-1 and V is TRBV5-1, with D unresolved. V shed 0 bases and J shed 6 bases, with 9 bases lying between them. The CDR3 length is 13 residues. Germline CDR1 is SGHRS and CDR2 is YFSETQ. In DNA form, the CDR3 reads TGCGCCAGCAGCTTGGAGGTCGTCGCTGAAGCTTTCTTT. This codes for CASSLEVVAEAFF.

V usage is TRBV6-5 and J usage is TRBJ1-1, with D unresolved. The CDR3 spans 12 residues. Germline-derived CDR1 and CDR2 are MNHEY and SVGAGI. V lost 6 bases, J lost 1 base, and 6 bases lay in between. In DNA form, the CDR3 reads TGTGCCAGCAGCGTGGAGAACACTGAAGCTTTCTTT. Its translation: CASSVENTEAFF.

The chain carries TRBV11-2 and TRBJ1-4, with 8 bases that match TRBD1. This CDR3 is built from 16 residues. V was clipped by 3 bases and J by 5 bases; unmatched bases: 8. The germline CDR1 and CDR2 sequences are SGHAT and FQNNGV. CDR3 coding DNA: TGTGCCAGCAGCTTGGGTGGGAGGACAGGGAATGAAAAACTGTTTTTT. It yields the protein CASSLGGRTGNEKLFF.

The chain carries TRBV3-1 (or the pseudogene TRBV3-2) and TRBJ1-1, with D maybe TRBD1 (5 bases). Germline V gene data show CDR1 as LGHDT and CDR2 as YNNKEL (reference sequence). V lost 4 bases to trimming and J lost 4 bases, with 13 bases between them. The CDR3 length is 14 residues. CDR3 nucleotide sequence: TGTGCCAGCAGCCGCGGACAAGGCGTCACTGAAGCTTTCTTT. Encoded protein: CASSRGQGVTEAFF.

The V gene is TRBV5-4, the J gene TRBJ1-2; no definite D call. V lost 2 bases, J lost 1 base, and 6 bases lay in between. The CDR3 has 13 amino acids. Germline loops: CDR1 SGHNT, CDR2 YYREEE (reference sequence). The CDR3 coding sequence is TGTGCCAGCAGCTTTGATCGTAACTATGGCTACACCTTC. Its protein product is CASSFDRNYGYTF.

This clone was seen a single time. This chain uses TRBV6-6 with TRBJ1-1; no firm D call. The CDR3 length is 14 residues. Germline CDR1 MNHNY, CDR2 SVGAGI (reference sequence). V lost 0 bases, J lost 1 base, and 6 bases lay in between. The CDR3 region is CASSYSRQNTEAFF. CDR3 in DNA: TGTGCCAGCAGTTACTCGAGACAGAACACTGAAGCTTTCTTT.

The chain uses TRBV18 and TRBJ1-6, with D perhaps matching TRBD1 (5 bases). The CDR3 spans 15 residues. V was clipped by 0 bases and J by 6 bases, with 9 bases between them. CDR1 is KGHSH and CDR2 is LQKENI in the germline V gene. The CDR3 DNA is TGTGCCAGCTCACCACCGGGGGGTAGTAATTCACCCCTCCACTTT. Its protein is CASSPPGGSNSPLHF.

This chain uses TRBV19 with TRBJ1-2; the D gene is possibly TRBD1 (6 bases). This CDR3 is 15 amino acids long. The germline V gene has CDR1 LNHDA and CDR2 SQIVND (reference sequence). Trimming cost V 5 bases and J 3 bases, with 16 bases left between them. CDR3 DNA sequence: TGTGCCAGTAGTTCCCGACAGGTCAGACACTATGGCTACACCTTC. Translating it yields CASSSRQVRHYGYTF.

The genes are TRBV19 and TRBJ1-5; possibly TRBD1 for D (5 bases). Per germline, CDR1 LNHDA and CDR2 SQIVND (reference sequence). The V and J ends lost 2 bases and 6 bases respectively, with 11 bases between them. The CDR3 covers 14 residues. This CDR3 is CASSITWGGQPQHF. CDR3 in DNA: TGTGCCAGTAGTATAACTTGGGGGGGTCAGCCCCAGCATTTT.